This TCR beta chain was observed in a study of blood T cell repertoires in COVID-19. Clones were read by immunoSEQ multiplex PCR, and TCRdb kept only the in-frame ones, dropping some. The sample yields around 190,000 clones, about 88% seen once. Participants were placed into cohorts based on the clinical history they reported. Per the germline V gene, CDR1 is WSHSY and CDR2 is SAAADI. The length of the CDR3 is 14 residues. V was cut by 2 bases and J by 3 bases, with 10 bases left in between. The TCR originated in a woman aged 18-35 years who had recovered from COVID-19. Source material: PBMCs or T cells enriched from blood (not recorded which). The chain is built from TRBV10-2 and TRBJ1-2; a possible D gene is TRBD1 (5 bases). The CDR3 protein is CASSEAGQHYGYTF. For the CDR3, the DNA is TGCGCCAGCAGTGAGGCAGGGCAGCACTATGGCTACACCTTC.